This paragraph covers one TCR beta chain sequence. Its specific antigen is unknown. Qualities for individual bases were not recorded, and no much larger clone is one base off. For this chain, trimming is 5 bases at the V end and 5 bases at the J end, and the number of junction bases without a gene match is 5. From the germline V gene, CDR1 is SGHDN and CDR2 is FVKESK. The CDR3 has 13 amino acids, counting the end cysteine and phenylalanine. Only the CDR3 portion is preserved as DNA: 39 bases, with reading frame beginning at the first base. This record belongs to a study of blood T cell repertoires in COVID-19 (dated by TCRdb to 2018 to 2021). Background on the whole study: The collaborator samples originated in the United States, Italy and Spain and spanned the acute and convalescent phases of COVID-19. The dataset comprised deeply sampled blood TCRbeta repertoires from subjects exposed to, actively infected with, or recovered from COVID-19. Samples were obtained from the ongoing ImmuneRACE study (first 160 participants) and from about 1,300 subjects provided by 6 global collaborators. A de-identified subject ID, COVID-19 status, age in years and sex were almost always included in the sample metadata. Where HLA class I and class II types were available, the types were taken from metadata supplied by the sample provider, not from assay-based typing. The repertoires were made available in a free public database intended to serve as a resource for research on the immune response to SARS-CoV-2. The prospective study material was composed of cDNA or gDNA derived from T cells, B-cell-depleted T cells, or PBMCs. General study outcomes and caveats: The amount of clinical and demographic metadata varied by source and participant and was provided uncurated.

Each collaborating institution followed its own protocols to collect whole blood in K2EDTA tubes. For TCRbeta analysis, collaborators shipped samples in one of three forms: frozen whole blood, isolated PBMCs, or DNA extracted from either of those sample types. TCRbeta CDR3 regions were amplified from genomic DNA using the immunoSEQ Assay, a bias-controlled multiplex PCR. Per the source publication's procedure: The number of nucleated cells in each sample was estimated from the amplification of reference gene primers within the assay. To quantify the absolute abundance of each unique TCRbeta CDR3 rearrangement, sequence reads were collapsed and filtered. For each sample, productive Simpson clonality was calculated as the square root of Simpson's diversity index across productive rearrangements. In TCRdb, the immuneACCESS table is reduced to in-frame sequences with V and J assigned. These tables do not hold every clone; where another copy was compared, an unresolved V gene accounts for under half, and the others remain unexplained. V and J calls and clone size are copied from that table; D and trimming were computed from the DNA. For this sample the table gives a few hundred thousand clones, of which roughly 80% were detected only once. The top ten hold 3.4% of the sample.

The sample consisted of peripheral blood. The TCR comes from a woman aged 18-35 years with acute or convalescent COVID-19. The chain links TRBV14 with TRBJ1-2; TRBD1 lines up with 7 middle nucleotides. CDR3 region: CASSSEQGYGYTF. The base sequence is TGTGCCAGCAGCTCAGAACAGGGGTATGGCTACACCTTC.